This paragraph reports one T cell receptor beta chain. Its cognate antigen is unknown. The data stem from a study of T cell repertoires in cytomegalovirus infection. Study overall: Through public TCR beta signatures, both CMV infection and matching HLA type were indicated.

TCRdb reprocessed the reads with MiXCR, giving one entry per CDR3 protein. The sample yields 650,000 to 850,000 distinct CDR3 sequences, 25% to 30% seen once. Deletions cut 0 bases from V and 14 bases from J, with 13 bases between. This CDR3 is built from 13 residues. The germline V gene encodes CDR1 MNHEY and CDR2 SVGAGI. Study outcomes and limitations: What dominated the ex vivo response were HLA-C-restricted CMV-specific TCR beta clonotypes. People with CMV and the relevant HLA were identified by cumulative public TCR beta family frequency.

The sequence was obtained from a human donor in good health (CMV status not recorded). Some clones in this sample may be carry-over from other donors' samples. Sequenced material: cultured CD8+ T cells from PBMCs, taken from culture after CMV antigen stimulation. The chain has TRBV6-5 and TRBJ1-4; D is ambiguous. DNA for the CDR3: TGTGCCAGCAGTTACTCCATTGTGGGGATCCTGTTTTTT. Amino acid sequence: CASSYSIVGILFF.